A selection of T cell receptor beta chains follows, all from one sample in a study of untreated major depressive disorder. Sequencing was performed with immunoSEQ multiplex PCR; in TCRdb, only in-frame clones are kept and a portion is missing. The top ten clones hold 0.6% of a sample with about 19,000 clones, more than 85% of them seen once. The sequenced sample consisted of CD4+ T cells from PBMCs. The origin of the receptors is a middle-aged woman with major depressive disorder. The CDR3 runs from the conserved cysteine through the conserved F or W. The D gene is left open where the match is weak. Expanded clones are given a class, and other clones once, few, many or no size at all.

j_gene	v_gene	abundance	d_gene	CDR3nt	CDR3aa
TRBJ2-5	TRBV5-1	.	.	TGCGCCAGCAGCCTCAGGGTCGCGGAGACCCAGTACTTC	CASSLRVAETQYF
TRBJ1-3	TRBV30	.	.	TGTGCCTGGAGTGTAGGGGGAACTAACACCATATATTTT	CAWSVGGTNTIYF
TRBJ1-2	TRBV16	.	TRBD1	TGTGCCAGCAGCCCCCGGACAGGGGGCTATGGCTACACCTTC	CASSPRTGGYGYTF
TRBJ2-2	TRBV7-3	.	.	TGTGCCAGCAGCTCCTACACCGGGGAGCTGTTTTTT	CASSSYTGELFF
TRBJ2-1	TRBV30	.	TRBD2	TGTGCCTGGAGGGCAATAGCGGGGGCCTACAATGAGCAGTTCTTC	CAWRAIAGAYNEQFF
TRBJ2-1	TRBV11-2	.	TRBD2	TGTGCCAGCAGCCCCACTAGCGGGAGGTCCTACAATGAGCAGTTCTTC	CASSPTSGRSYNEQFF
TRBJ1-2	TRBV30	.	.	TGTGCCTGGAGTGTACGGGGTTTCTATGGCTACACCTTC	CAWSVRGFYGYTF
TRBJ1-1	TRBV30	.	TRBD1	TGTGCCTGGTCTAGACAGGGGCCCACTGAAGCTTTCTTT	CAWSRQGPTEAFF
TRBJ2-5	TRBV25-1	.	TRBD1	TGTGCCAGCAGTGTCCTAGCGACAGGGGGTCAAGAGACCCAGTACTTC	CASSVLATGGQETQYF
TRBJ1-4	TRBV2	.	TRBD1	TGTGCCAGCAGCCTCGACAGGGAGGGCGGAGAAAAACTGTTTTTT	CASSLDREGGEKLFF
TRBJ1-1	TRBV6-5	.	TRBD1	TGTGCCAGTTGGTACTCAGGGGGGACTGAAGCTTTCTTT	CASWYSGGTEAFF
TRBJ2-1	TRBV11-2	few	TRBD2	TGTGCCAGCAGCTTGGGGCTAGCGGGAGGTGAGCAGTTCTTC	CASSLGLAGGEQFF
TRBJ1-6	TRBV6-6	.	TRBD1	TGTGCCAGCAGTCAGCGGGCGGCAGGGGGTCTGGCCCTCCACTTT	CASSQRAAGGLALHF
TRBJ1-6	TRBV18	.	TRBD1	TGTGCCAGCTCACCACAGTTGACAGGGTCCGTCAATAATTCACCCCTCCACTTT	CASSPQLTGSVNNSPLHF
TRBJ1-2	TRBV5-4	.	.	TGTGCCAGCAGCTCACAACTAGAATGGAACTATGGCTACACCTTC	CASSSQLEWNYGYTF
TRBJ1-1	TRBV30	.	.	TGTGCCTGGGGGGCCACCCCTCGAACTGAAGCTTTCTTT	CAWGATPRTEAFF
TRBJ2-5	TRBV5-4	.	.	TGTGCCAGCAGCTCCGGGACACACCGGCGAGAGACCCAGTACTTC	CASSSGTHRRETQYF
TRBJ2-1	TRBV5-1	few	.	TGCGCCAGCTCCCCCGCCCTGGGCCGAGGGACCAATGAGCAGTTCTTC	CASSPALGRGTNEQFF
TRBJ2-3	TRBV7-9	.	TRBD2	TGTGCCAGCAGCTTGGGGACTAGCGGGAGCACAGATACGCAGTATTTT	CASSLGTSGSTDTQYF